These T cell receptor beta chains were read from a single sample in a study of resident and recirculating memory T cells in vitiligo. Some clones are missing from TCRdb's copy, which holds only in-frame ones; the method was immunoSEQ multiplex PCR. The sample lists more than 70,000 clones, around 92% occurring once. The source material was blood. The receptors were gathered from a male donor with vitiligo. CDR3s include the opening cysteine and the closing phenylalanine or tryptophan. A D gene is named only where the DNA matches it firmly. Clone size, where shown, is once, few, many, or a class for clones that have expanded.

d_call	clone_size	v_call	j_call	cdr3_nt	cdr3_aa
TRBD1	-	TRBV16	TRBJ2-7	TGTGCCAGCAGAAAGACAGGGGGAGCCTACGAGCAGTACTTC	CASRKTGGAYEQYF
-	-	TRBV19	TRBJ2-3	TGTGCCAGTAGTATTGGGGGGAGCACAGATACGCAGTATTTT	CASSIGGSTDTQYF
-	-	TRBV4-1	TRBJ2-3	TGCGCCAGCAGCCAACCGACTTCAGATACGCAGTATTTT	CASSQPTSDTQYF
-	-	TRBV5-4	TRBJ2-5	TGTGCCAGCAGCTTGTTGGGGTATGGAGGGGAGACCCAGTACTTC	CASSLLGYGGETQYF
TRBD2	once	TRBV5-4	TRBJ2-7	TGTGCCAGCAGCTCCCCGGGACTAGTGTTCTACGAGCAGTACTTC	CASSSPGLVFYEQYF
TRBD1	-	TRBV28	TRBJ2-1	TGTGCCAGCAGTCCTCCAGACAGGGACATCAATGAGCAGTTCTTC	CASSPPDRDINEQFF
-	once	TRBV10-2	TRBJ1-2	TGCGCCAGCAGTGAGATGGGCACCTATGGCTACACCTTC	CASSEMGTYGYTF
TRBD1	once	TRBV29-1	TRBJ1-1	TGCAGCGCAAGGGGACAGCTGAACACTGAAGCTTTCTTT	CSARGQLNTEAFF
-	-	TRBV7-6	TRBJ2-2	TGTGCCAGCAGCTTCTGGGAGACCGGGGAGCTGTTTTTT	CASSFWETGELFF
TRBD2	-	TRBV15	TRBJ2-5	TGTGCCACCAGCAGTTTAGCGGGAGGCGGAGAGACCCAGTACTTC	CATSSLAGGGETQYF
TRBD2	-	TRBV9	TRBJ2-7	TGTGCCAGCAGCGTAGGGCTAGCGGGAACCTACGAGCAGTACTTC	CASSVGLAGTYEQYF
TRBD1	medium-sized	TRBV16	TRBJ2-7	TGTGCCAGCAGCCGGGACAGGCTCAACGAGCAGTACTTC	CASSRDRLNEQYF
-	-	TRBV6-5	TRBJ2-7	TGTGCCAGCAGGGAAGACAGGACTTGGCAGTACTTC	CASREDRTWQYF
-	-	TRBV2	TRBJ2-1	TGTGCCAGCAGTCATAGGGGTGAGCAGTTCTTC	CASSHRGEQFF
TRBD2	once	TRBV5-1	TRBJ2-1	TGCGCCAGCAGCCCGGCGGCGGGAGCGGCCTACAATGAGCAGTTCTTC	CASSPAAGAAYNEQFF
TRBD2	-	TRBV11-2	TRBJ2-7	TGTGCCAGCAGCTTAAATTTATGGCGGGAGGGCTACGAGCAGTACTTC	CASSLNLWREGYEQYF
-	-	TRBV21-1	TRBJ2-3	TGTGCCAGCAGCAAAGCAGGACTAGCGGGAGATACGCAGTATTTT	CASSKAGLAGDTQYF
TRBD1	-	TRBV4-1	TRBJ1-1	TGCGCCAGCAGCCAATACCCGGGACAGGCCACTAAGAACACTGAAGCTTTCTTT	CASSQYPGQATKNTEAFF
TRBD1	-	TRBV28	TRBJ1-2	TGTGCCAGCAGACGGACAGGGGCCCGGAACTATGGCTACACCTTC	CASRRTGARNYGYTF
TRBD1	-	TRBV28	TRBJ2-7	TGTGCCAGCAGTTCCCCCGGGACAGCGGTCTACGAGCAGTACTTC	CASSSPGTAVYEQYF
-	-	TRBV30	TRBJ1-2	TGTGCCTCCCCAGCCGGGATCAACTATGGCTACACCTTC	CASPAGINYGYTF
TRBD1	-	TRBV19	TRBJ1-1	TGTGCCAGTAGTATGACAGGGCCCACTGAAGCTTTCTTT	CASSMTGPTEAFF
TRBD1	-	TRBV7-9	TRBJ1-2	TGTGCCAGCAGCCTGGGGGACAGGGGGAACTATGGCTACACCTTC	CASSLGDRGNYGYTF
-	-	TRBV6-5	TRBJ2-7	TGTGCCAGCAGCCCTACGTCCTACGAGCAGTACTTC	CASSPTSYEQYF
-	-	TRBV5-5	TRBJ1-5	TGTGCCAGCAGCTTGGGGGGGGGTGACACTCAGCCCCAGCATTTT	CASSLGGGDTQPQHF
-	-	TRBV28	TRBJ2-6	TGTGCCAGCAGATTCTATGATCCCTCTGGGGCCAACGTCCTGACTTTC	CASRFYDPSGANVLTF
-	-	TRBV15	TRBJ2-7	TGTGCCACCAGCAGAGCACCAGCGGCTTCCTACGAGCAGTACTTC	CATSRAPAASYEQYF
TRBD2	-	TRBV6-1	TRBJ2-1	TGTGCCAGCAGACCGCGGAGACTAGCGCTATTTGAGCAGTTCTTC	CASRPRRLALFEQFF
-	-	TRBV11-3	TRBJ2-5	TGTGCCAGCAGCCCAACAGGGTTGTTAGAGACCCAGTACTTC	CASSPTGLLETQYF
TRBD1	-	TRBV7-8	TRBJ1-5	TGTGCCAGCCAGGGGGTCCTTGGAAATCAGCCCCAGCATTTT	CASQGVLGNQPQHF
-	-	TRBV28	TRBJ2-7	TGTGCCAGCAGCCGACTGGGGGGGGGCTCGTACGAGCAGTACTTC	CASSRLGGGSYEQYF
-	-	TRBV28	TRBJ1-1	TGTGCCAGCAGTCCGCGATATTCCCCCGGGGGGCCGCTCATGAACACTGAAGCTTTCTTT	CASSPRYSPGGPLMNTEAFF
TRBD2	-	TRBV2	TRBJ2-7	TGTGCCAGCAGTGAAGAACGGCGGGGGTTTTCCTACGAGCAGTACTTC	CASSEERRGFSYEQYF
TRBD1	once	TRBV25-1	TRBJ2-7	TGTGCCAGCAGCGGACAGGGTTTAAAGTACGAGCAGTACTTC	CASSGQGLKYEQYF
TRBD1	-	TRBV7-9	TRBJ1-1	TGTGCCAGCAGCCGGGCACAGGGGGCGAACACTGAAGCTTTCTTT	CASSRAQGANTEAFF
-	-	TRBV5-1	TRBJ2-1	TGCGCCAGCAGCTCCCAAGTGGGAGGCCCCCGGAATGAGCAGTTCTTC	CASSSQVGGPRNEQFF
TRBD2	-	TRBV9	TRBJ2-2	TGTGCCAGCAGCGTACGGCTAGCGGAGACCGGGGAGCTGTTTTTT	CASSVRLAETGELFF
TRBD1	-	TRBV6-5	TRBJ1-6	TGTGCCAGCAGCCCGGGACAGGGTACATCACCCCTCCACTTT	CASSPGQGTSPLHF
TRBD2	-	TRBV4-2	TRBJ2-7	TGTGCCAGCAGCTCCCATAGCGGGGGAAGCTCCTACGAGCAGTACTTC	CASSSHSGGSSYEQYF
-	-	TRBV5-1	TRBJ2-1	TGCGCCAGCAGCCCCCCCGGGGGTAGCGATGAGCAGTTCTTC	CASSPPGGSDEQFF
TRBD2	-	TRBV2	TRBJ2-1	TGTGCCAGCAGCCCCGGGACTAGCGTAGACGAGCAGTTCTTC	CASSPGTSVDEQFF
TRBD1	-	TRBV6-1	TRBJ1-2	TGTGCCAGCAGTGACGGCGGACAGGGGTCTAATGGCTACACCTTC	CASSDGGQGSNGYTF
-	-	TRBV27	TRBJ2-1	TGTGCCAGCAGTCCACATAATGACTACAATGAGCAGTTCTTC	CASSPHNDYNEQFF
TRBD1	once	TRBV2	TRBJ1-3	TGTGCCAGCAGCGGACAGGGGGCGCCCGGAAACACCATATATTTT	CASSGQGAPGNTIYF
-	-	TRBV9	TRBJ2-7	TGTGCCAGCAGCGTAAGGGGGTCTTCCTACGAGCAGTACTTC	CASSVRGSSYEQYF
TRBD1	-	TRBV6-5	TRBJ2-5	TGTGCCAGCAGTTTCGGGACAGGGGGCGACCAAGAGACCCAGTACTTC	CASSFGTGGDQETQYF
-	once	TRBV11-3	TRBJ2-1	TGTGCCAGCAGCTCCTCCAGGGGTCCCACGTTCAATGAGCAGTTCTTC	CASSSSRGPTFNEQFF
TRBD1	-	TRBV6-4	TRBJ2-1	TGTGCCAGCAGTCTATATCCGGGACAGGGGGCCTACAATGAGCAGTTCTTC	CASSLYPGQGAYNEQFF
TRBD2	-	TRBV19	TRBJ2-7	TGTGCCAGTAGTCGGATACCGGGAGGGATTTACGAGCAGTACTTC	CASSRIPGGIYEQYF
TRBD1	-	TRBV7-9	TRBJ1-2	TGTGCCAGCAGCTCCGGAGCGAGGGGGCGCAACTATGGCTACACCTTC	CASSSGARGRNYGYTF
-	-	TRBV5-1	TRBJ2-3	TGCGCCAGCTCCTCGGCGGGGGCACGGACAGATACGCAGTATTTT	CASSSAGARTDTQYF
-	-	TRBV10-3	TRBJ2-5	TGTGCCATCAGTGAGACACCCGGGACTTGGGGGGAGACCCAGTACTTC	CAISETPGTWGETQYF
TRBD1	-	TRBV27	TRBJ1-2	TGTGCCAGCAGCCCACAGGGGAGCTATGGCTACACCTTC	CASSPQGSYGYTF
TRBD2	-	TRBV15	TRBJ2-3	TGTGCCACCAGCAGAGGAGGGCTAGCGGGAGAGTTTTTAGCAGATACGCAGTATTTT	CATSRGGLAGEFLADTQYF